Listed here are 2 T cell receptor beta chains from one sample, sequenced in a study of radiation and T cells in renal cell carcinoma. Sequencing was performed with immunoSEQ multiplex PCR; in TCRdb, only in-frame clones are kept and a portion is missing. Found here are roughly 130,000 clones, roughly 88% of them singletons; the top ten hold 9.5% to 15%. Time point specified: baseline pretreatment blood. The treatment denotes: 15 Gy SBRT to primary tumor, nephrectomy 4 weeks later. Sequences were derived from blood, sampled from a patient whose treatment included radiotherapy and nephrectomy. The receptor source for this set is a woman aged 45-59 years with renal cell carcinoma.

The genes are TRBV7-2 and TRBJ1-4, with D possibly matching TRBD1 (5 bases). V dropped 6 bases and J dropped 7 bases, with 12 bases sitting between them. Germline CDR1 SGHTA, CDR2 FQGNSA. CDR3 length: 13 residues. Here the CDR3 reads CASSGGLGEKLFF. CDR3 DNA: TGTGCCAGCAGTGGGGGGTTAGGTGAAAAACTGTTTTTT.

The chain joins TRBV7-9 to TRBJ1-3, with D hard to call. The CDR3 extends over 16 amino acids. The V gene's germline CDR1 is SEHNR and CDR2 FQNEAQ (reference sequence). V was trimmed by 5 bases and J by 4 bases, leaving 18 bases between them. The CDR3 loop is CASSPFGGIMGNTIYF. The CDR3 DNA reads TGTGCCAGCAGCCCCTTCGGCGGGATCATGGGAAACACCATATATTTT.